A selection of T cell receptor beta chains follows, all from one sample in a study of T cells after yellow fever vaccination. TCRdb re-called the 5' RACE reads through MiXCR, storing one row per CDR3 protein. The sample lists under 700,000 distinct CDR3 sequences; about 15% were seen once. Sequenced here: PBMCs, sampled around 5 days after the first yellow fever vaccination. The receptors here all came from a man aged 18 to 30 who received the YFV17D yellow fever vaccine. The CDR3 runs from the conserved cysteine through the conserved F or W. The order of the fields is V gene, clone size, J gene, D gene, CDR3 protein, CDR3 DNA. A D gene is named only where the DNA matches it firmly. Expanded clones get a size class; other rows say once, few or many, or leave the size out.

>TRBV7-6|-|TRBJ1-1|-
CASSAWTAEAFF
TGTGCCAGCAGCGCCTGGACAGCTGAAGCTTTCTTT
>TRBV2|-|TRBJ2-1|-
CASSAEGSYNEQFF
TGTGCCAGCAGCGCGGAAGGCTCCTACAATGAGCAGTTCTTC
>TRBV7-9|-|TRBJ2-5|-
CASSFFTQETQYF
TGTGCCAGCAGCTTCTTTACACAAGAGACCCAGTACTTC
>TRBV19|-|TRBJ2-3|TRBD2
CASSPRTSGWGSRADTQYF
TGTGCCAGTAGTCCTCGGACTAGCGGCTGGGGCAGTAGGGCAGATACGCAGTATTTT
>TRBV7-2|many|TRBJ2-7|TRBD1
CASSPDRGAYEQYF
TGTGCCAGCAGTCCGGACAGGGGCGCCTACGAGCAGTACTTC
>TRBV30|-|TRBJ1-1|-
CAWRNPGRTEAFF
TGTGCCTGGAGAAACCCAGGGAGAACTGAAGCTTTCTTT
>TRBV5-5|-|TRBJ1-1|-
CASSLFNMPGPNTEALF
TGTGCCAGCAGCTTGTTTAATATGCCGGGTCCCAACACTGAAGCTCTCTTT
>TRBV6-1|few|TRBJ1-5|-
CASSECLRCLSGNQPQHF
TGTGCCAGCAGTGAGTGCTTGAGGTGTCTAAGCGGCAATCAGCCCCAGCATTTT
>TRBV7-2|few|TRBJ1-2|TRBD1
CASSARLDRGFGYTF
TGTGCCAGCAGCGCCCGACTAGACAGGGGCTTTGGCTACACCTTC
>TRBV10-3|-|TRBJ1-1|-
CAISGRGGAGPDTEAFF
TGTGCCATCAGTGGGAGGGGGGGGGCAGGACCGGACACTGAAGCTTTCTTT
>TRBV4-3|-|TRBJ2-1|TRBD1
CASSQEGGYRGPDNEQFF
TGCGCCAGCAGCCAAGAGGGGGGATACAGGGGGCCGGACAATGAGCAGTTCTTC
>TRBV19|-|TRBJ2-3|-
CASSMGLVRTDTQYF
TGTGCCAGTAGTATGGGCCTAGTTAGGACAGATACGCAGTATTTT
>TRBV18|few|TRBJ1-2|-
CASSPGPQVPDGYTF
TGTGCCAGCTCCCCGGGCCCACAGGTCCCGGATGGCTACACCTTC
>TRBV6-5|-|TRBJ1-1|-
CASSYSYVKNTEAFF
TGTGCCAGCAGTTACTCCTACGTAAAGAACACTGAAGCTTTCTTT
>TRBV4-1|-|TRBJ2-3|TRBD1
CASTRGTGTDTQYF
TGCGCCAGCACCAGGGGGACAGGGACAGATACGCAGTATTTT
>TRBV4-1|-|TRBJ2-6|-
CASSQDGEPSFVPGANVLTF
TGCGCCAGCAGCCAAGATGGGGAACCCTCATTCGTTCCTGGGGCCAACGTCCTGACTTTC
>TRBV24-1|-|TRBJ2-1|-
CATSERKNNEQFF
TGTGCCACCAGTGAACGGAAAAACAATGAGCAGTTCTTC
>TRBV12-3/TRBV12-4|-|TRBJ1-5|-
CASHSSRSNQPQHF
TGTGCCAGTCACAGCTCCCGCAGCAATCAGCCCCAGCATTTT
>TRBV29-1|-|TRBJ2-1|TRBD1
CSACQGQGAYNEQFF
TGCAGTGCTTGTCAGGGACAGGGCGCCTACAATGAGCAGTTCTTC
>TRBV20-1|-|TRBJ2-7|-
CSATSPRSVVSEQYF
TGCAGTGCTACCTCGCCCCGAAGCGTCGTCTCCGAGCAGTACTTC
>TRBV20-1|-|TRBJ1-5|TRBD1
CSASSGQGYQPQHF
TGCAGTGCTAGTTCGGGACAGGGTTATCAGCCCCAGCATTTT
>TRBV12-3/TRBV12-4|-|TRBJ2-2|TRBD1
CASSHSTGGYTGELFF
TGTGCCAGCAGCCATAGTACAGGGGGCTATACCGGGGAGCTGTTTTTT
>TRBV2|few|TRBJ2-2|-
CASRVETGELFF
TGTGCCAGCAGGGTAGAGACCGGGGAGCTGTTTTTT
>TRBV5-5|few|TRBJ1-2|-
CASSLLPGQPVGGYTF
TGTGCCAGCAGCTTGTTACCAGGCCAGCCCGTGGGTGGCTACACCTTC
>TRBV11-2|few|TRBJ2-1|TRBD2
CASSPTSGYLIGNEQFF
TGTGCCAGCAGCCCGACTAGCGGGTATCTTATTGGTAATGAGCAGTTCTTC
>TRBV6-2/TRBV6-3|few|TRBJ2-1|TRBD2
CASTPAGEDEQFF
TGTGCCAGCACCCCAGCGGGGGAGGATGAGCAGTTCTTC
>TRBV27|-|TRBJ2-2|-
CASSRQVQGELFF
TGTGCCAGCAGTCGACAGGTCCAGGGGGAGCTGTTTTTT
>TRBV6-5|few|TRBJ2-7|-
CASSYYSGVGYEQYF
TGTGCCAGCAGTTACTACTCGGGGGTGGGGTACGAGCAGTACTTC
>TRBV6-2/TRBV6-3|-|TRBJ2-2|-
CASRPGTGLTGELFF
TGTGCCAGCAGACCCGGGACTGGGCTAACCGGGGAGCTGTTTTTT
>TRBV5-1|-|TRBJ2-5|TRBD1
CASSRQPGQVEETQYF
TGCGCCAGCAGCCGGCAACCGGGACAGGTGGAAGAGACCCAGTACTTC
>TRBV7-2|few|TRBJ1-2|-
CASSLALGLQNYGYTF
TGTGCCAGCAGCTTAGCTCTGGGACTCCAGAACTATGGCTACACCTTC
>TRBV6-1|-|TRBJ1-4|TRBD1
CASRPDRVTNEKLFF
TGTGCCAGCAGGCCCGACAGGGTTACTAATGAAAAACTGTTTTTT
>TRBV9|few|TRBJ1-5|-
CASSVAGVSQPQHF
TGTGCCAGCAGCGTAGCAGGGGTGAGCCAGCCCCAGCATTTT
>TRBV5-1|-|TRBJ1-5|-
CASSLGVGGVDQPQHF
TGCGCCAGCAGCTTGGGGGTCGGAGGGGTAGATCAGCCCCAGCATTTT
>TRBV4-1|few|TRBJ2-6|TRBD1
CASSGNRGFRNVLTF
TGCGCCAGCAGCGGAAACAGGGGTTTCCGCAACGTCCTGACTTTC
>TRBV3-1|-|TRBJ1-1|-
CASSRGDGSYGTEAFF
TGTGCCAGCAGCCGAGGGGACGGAAGCTATGGCACTGAAGCTTTCTTT
>TRBV6-2/TRBV6-3|few|TRBJ1-1|TRBD1
CASSYQPGQGVTEAFF
TGTGCCAGCAGTTATCAGCCGGGACAGGGGGTAACTGAAGCTTTCTTT
>TRBV5-1|few|TRBJ2-2|-
CASSQALRSGELFF
TGCGCCAGCAGCCAAGCCCTAAGGTCCGGGGAGCTGTTTTTT
>TRBV4-3|-|TRBJ1-1|-
CASTPGRGGTEAFF
TGCGCCAGCACCCCCGGCCGGGGGGGCACTGAAGCTTTCTTT
>TRBV7-2|-|TRBJ1-6|-
CASSDGRPSGWSPLHF
TGTGCCAGCAGCGATGGGAGACCCTCGGGGTGGTCACCCCTCCACTTT
>TRBV4-2|few|TRBJ1-2|TRBD1
CASSALGGQVAGYTF
TGTGCCAGCAGCGCCCTAGGGGGACAGGTTGCCGGCTACACCTTC
>TRBV27|few|TRBJ1-5|-
CASSFGGPIQPQHF
TGTGCCAGCAGTTTTGGGGGACCGATTCAGCCCCAGCATTTT
>TRBV12-3/TRBV12-4|few|TRBJ2-3|-
CASSLHGFGADTQYF
TGTGCCAGCAGTTTACATGGGTTTGGGGCAGATACGCAGTATTTT
>TRBV20-1|-|TRBJ2-1|TRBD2
CSARSSGENFEQFF
TGCAGTGCTAGGTCGAGCGGGGAAAATTTTGAGCAGTTCTTC
>TRBV3-1|-|TRBJ2-2|-
CASSQRQHTGELFF
TGTGCCAGCAGCCAGCGACAGCACACCGGGGAGCTGTTTTTT
>TRBV18|-|TRBJ2-1|TRBD1
CASSPFTGTGSGNEQFF
TGTGCCAGCTCACCATTCACCGGGACAGGGTCCGGCAATGAGCAGTTCTTC
>TRBV9|-|TRBJ1-4|-
CASSALGGAANEKLFF
TGTGCCAGCAGCGCCCTTGGGGGGGCCGCTAATGAAAAACTGTTTTTT
>TRBV6-1|-|TRBJ2-1|-
CASSRPIYNEQFF
TGTGCCAGCAGTAGGCCGATTTACAATGAGCAGTTCTTC
>TRBV7-2|-|TRBJ1-5|TRBD1
CASSSGQAFHQPQHF
TGTGCCAGCAGCTCGGGACAGGCGTTCCATCAGCCCCAGCATTTT
>TRBV4-3|few|TRBJ1-2|TRBD1
CASSQDFAGGFYGYTF
TGCGCCAGCAGCCAAGATTTCGCAGGGGGCTTTTATGGCTACACCTTC
>TRBV7-2|many|TRBJ2-3|-
CASSLAPAVLQYF
TGTGCCAGCAGCTTAGCGCCGGCGGTTTTGCAGTATTTT
>TRBV7-9|-|TRBJ2-3|TRBD1
CASSFRDRSTDTQYF
TGTGCCAGCAGCTTCCGGGACAGATCAACAGATACGCAGTATTTT
>TRBV5-8|-|TRBJ1-3|-
CASSSGGQAGNTIYF
TGTGCCAGCAGCAGTGGGGGTCAGGCTGGAAACACCATATATTTT
>TRBV4-2|once|TRBJ2-7|-
CASSQDSGSEQYF
TGTGCCAGCAGCCAAGATTCGGGGAGCGAGCAGTACTTC
>TRBV20-1|many|TRBJ2-1|-
CSARPVRDSYNEQFF
TGCAGTGCTAGACCCGTTAGGGACTCCTACAATGAGCAGTTCTTC
>TRBV28|few|TRBJ1-4|-
CASSFPSSERSSGEKLFF
TGTGCCAGCAGTTTCCCCTCCAGTGAGAGGAGTTCGGGCGAAAAACTGTTTTTT
>TRBV5-1|many|TRBJ2-5|-
CASSPGLSTGEETQYF
TGCGCCAGCAGCCCAGGACTCTCGACAGGAGAAGAGACCCAGTACTTC